The 2 T cell receptor beta chains below come from one sample, sequenced in a study of cytomegalovirus exposure and HLA in healthy donors. Assay used: immunoSEQ multiplex PCR; TCRdb lists only in-frame clones, some missing. The sample lists 200,000 to 300,000 clones; around 88% were seen once. Sequences were obtained from PBMCs. These receptors came from a woman in her twenties or thirties in good health and CMV-seropositive.

This clone was found once. V and J are TRBV7-9 and TRBJ1-1, with D uncertain. Between the trimmed V and J ends, which lost 3 bases and 0 bases, there was a span of 8 bases. The CDR3 runs to 14 residues. CDR1 is SEHNR and CDR2 is FQNEAQ in the germline V gene (reference sequence). The CDR3: CASSFSYMNTEAFF. CDR3 nucleotide sequence: TGTGCCAGCAGCTTTTCTTACATGAACACTGAAGCTTTCTTT.

This chain connects TRBV7-6 to TRBJ2-1; TRBD2 might be the D (6 bases). Per germline, CDR1 SGHVS and CDR2 FNYEAQ. The V gene lost 5 bases and the J gene lost 10 bases, with 24 bases spanning the gap. The CDR3 has 16 residues. CDR3 sequence: CASSGTTSSFLGEQFF. The CDR3 nucleotides are TGTGCCAGCAGCGGGACGACTAGTTCTTTCTTGGGGGAGCAGTTCTTC.